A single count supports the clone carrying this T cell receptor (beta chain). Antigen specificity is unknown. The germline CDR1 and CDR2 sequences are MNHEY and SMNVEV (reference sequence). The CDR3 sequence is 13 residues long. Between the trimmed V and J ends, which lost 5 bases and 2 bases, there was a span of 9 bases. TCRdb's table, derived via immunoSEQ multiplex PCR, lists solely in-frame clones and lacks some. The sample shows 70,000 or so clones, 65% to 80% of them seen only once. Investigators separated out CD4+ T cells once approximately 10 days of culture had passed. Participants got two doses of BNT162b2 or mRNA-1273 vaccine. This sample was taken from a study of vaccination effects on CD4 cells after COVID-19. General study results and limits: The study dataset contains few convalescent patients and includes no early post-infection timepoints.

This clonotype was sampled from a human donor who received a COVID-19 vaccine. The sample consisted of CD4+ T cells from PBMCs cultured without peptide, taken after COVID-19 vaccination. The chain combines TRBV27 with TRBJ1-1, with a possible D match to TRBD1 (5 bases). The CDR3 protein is CASSRQSNTEAFF. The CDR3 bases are TGTGCCAGCAGTCGACAGAGTAACACTGAAGCTTTCTTT.